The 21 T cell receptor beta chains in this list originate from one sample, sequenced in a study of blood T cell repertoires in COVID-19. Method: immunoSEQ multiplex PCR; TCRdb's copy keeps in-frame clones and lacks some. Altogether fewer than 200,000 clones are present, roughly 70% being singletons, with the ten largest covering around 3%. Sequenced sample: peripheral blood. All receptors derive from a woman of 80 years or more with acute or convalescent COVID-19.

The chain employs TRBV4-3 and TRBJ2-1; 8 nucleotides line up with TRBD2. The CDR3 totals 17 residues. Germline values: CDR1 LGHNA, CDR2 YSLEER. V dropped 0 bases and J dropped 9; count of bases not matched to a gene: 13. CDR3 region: CASSQDLAGLAKTEQFF. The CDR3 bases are TGCGCCAGCAGCCAAGATCTTGCAGGACTAGCTAAAACTGAGCAGTTCTTC.

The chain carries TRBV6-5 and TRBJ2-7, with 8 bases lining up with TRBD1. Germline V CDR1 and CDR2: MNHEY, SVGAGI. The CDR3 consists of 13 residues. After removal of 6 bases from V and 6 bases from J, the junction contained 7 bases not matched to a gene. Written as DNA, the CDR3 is TGTGCCAGCAGGGGGGACAGGTATGGCGAGCAGTACTTC. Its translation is CASRGDRYGEQYF.

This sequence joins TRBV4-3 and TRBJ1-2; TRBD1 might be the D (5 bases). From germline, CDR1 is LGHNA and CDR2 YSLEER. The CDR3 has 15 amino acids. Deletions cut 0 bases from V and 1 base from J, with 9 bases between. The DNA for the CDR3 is TGCGCCAGCAGCCAAGATATTCAGGGTAACTATGGCTACACCTTC. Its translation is CASSQDIQGNYGYTF.

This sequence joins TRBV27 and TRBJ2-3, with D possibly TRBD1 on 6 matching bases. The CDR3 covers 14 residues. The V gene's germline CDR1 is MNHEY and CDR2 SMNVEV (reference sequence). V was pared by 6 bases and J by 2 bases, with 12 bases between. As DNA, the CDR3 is TGTGCCAGCAGCCTCAGGGACACCACAGATACGCAGTATTTT. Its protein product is CASSLRDTTDTQYF.

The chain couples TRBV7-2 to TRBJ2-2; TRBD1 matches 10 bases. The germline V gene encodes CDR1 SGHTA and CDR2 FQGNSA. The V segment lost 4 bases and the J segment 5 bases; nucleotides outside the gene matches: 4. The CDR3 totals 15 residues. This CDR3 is CASSSRTGGTGELFF. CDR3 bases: TGTGCCAGCAGCTCCCGGACAGGGGGGACCGGGGAGCTGTTTTTT.

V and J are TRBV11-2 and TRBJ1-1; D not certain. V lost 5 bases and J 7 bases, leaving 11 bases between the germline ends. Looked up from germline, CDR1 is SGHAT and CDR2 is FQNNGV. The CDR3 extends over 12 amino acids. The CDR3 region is CASSPPSYEAFF. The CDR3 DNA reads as TGTGCCAGCAGCCCCCCTTCCTATGAAGCTTTCTTT.

The CDR3 is CASSLTSGGYNEQFF. The DNA of the CDR3 is TGTGCCAGCAGCCTCACTAGCGGGGGATACAATGAGCAGTTCTTC. This sequence joins TRBV6-6 and TRBJ2-1, with 11 bases identical to TRBD2. Trimming took 6 bases from V and 4 from J; bases not matched to a gene: 5. Germline V gene data show CDR1 as MNHNY and CDR2 as SVGAGI (reference sequence). The CDR3 is 15 residues long.

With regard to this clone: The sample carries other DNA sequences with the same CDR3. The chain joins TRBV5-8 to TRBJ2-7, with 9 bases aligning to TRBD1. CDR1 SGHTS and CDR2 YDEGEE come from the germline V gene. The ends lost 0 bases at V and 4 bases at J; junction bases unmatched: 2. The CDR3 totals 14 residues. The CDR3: CASSLADRGYEQYF. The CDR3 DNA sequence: TGTGCCAGCAGCTTGGCCGACAGGGGGTACGAGCAGTACTTC.

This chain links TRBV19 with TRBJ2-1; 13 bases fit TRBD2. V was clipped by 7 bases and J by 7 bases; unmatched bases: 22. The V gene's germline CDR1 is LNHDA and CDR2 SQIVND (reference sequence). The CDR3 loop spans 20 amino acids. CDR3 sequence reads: CASTKATAQSGTSGANEQFF. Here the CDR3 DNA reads TGTGCCAGTACCAAGGCGACAGCCCAGTCCGGGACTAGCGGGGCGAATGAGCAGTTCTTC.

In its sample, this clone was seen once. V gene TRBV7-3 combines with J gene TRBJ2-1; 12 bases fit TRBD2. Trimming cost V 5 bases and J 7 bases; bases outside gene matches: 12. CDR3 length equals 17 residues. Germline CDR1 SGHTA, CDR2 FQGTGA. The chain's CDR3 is CASSRSTLAGGLNEQFF. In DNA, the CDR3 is TGTGCCAGCAGCCGATCGACTCTAGCGGGAGGGTTGAATGAGCAGTTCTTC.

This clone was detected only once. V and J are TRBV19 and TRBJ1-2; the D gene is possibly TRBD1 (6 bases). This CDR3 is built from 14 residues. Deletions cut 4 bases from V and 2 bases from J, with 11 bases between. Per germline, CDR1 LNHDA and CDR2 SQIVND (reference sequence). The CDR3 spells CASSTLDRNYGYTF. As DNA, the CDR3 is TGTGCCAGTAGTACTCTTGACAGGAACTATGGCTACACCTTC.

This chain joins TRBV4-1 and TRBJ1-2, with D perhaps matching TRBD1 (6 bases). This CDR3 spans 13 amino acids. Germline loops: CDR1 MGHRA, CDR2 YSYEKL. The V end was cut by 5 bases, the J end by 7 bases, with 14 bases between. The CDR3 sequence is CASSSQGWGGYTF. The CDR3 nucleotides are TGCGCCAGCAGCTCACAGGGTTGGGGTGGCTACACCTTC.

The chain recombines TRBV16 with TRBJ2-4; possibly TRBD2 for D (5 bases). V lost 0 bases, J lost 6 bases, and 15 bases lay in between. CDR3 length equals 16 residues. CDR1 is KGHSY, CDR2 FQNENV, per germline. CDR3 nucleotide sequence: TGTGCCAGCAGCCAATCAAGTTCGAGCGGTGGAAACATTCAGTACTTC. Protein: CASSQSSSSGGNIQYF. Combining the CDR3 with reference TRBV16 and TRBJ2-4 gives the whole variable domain GEEVAQTPKHLVRGEGQKAKLYCAPIKGHSYVFWYQQVLKNEFKFLISFQNENVFDETGMPKERFSAKCLPNSPCSLEIQATKLEDSAVYFCASSQSSSSGGNIQYFGAGTRLSVL.

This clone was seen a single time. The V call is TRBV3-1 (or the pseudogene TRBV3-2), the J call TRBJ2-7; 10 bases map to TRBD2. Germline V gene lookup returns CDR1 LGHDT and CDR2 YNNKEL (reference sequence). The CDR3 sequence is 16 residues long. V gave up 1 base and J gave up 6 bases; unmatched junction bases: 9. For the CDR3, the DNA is TGTGCCAGCAGCCAAGGAGGGCTAGCGGGAGCCCGCGAGCAGTACTTC. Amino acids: CASSQGGLAGAREQYF.

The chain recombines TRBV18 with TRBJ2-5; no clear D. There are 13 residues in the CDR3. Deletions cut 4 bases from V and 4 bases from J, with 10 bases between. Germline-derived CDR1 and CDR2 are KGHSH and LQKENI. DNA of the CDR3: TGTGCCAGCTCACTAGAGGATGGAGAGACCCAGTACTTC. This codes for CASSLEDGETQYF.

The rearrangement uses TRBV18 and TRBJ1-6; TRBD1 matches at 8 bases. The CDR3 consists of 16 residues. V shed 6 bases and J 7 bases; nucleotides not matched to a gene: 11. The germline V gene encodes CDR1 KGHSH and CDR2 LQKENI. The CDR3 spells CASSSSWDRRNSPLHF. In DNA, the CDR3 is TGTGCCAGCTCTTCGAGTTGGGACAGGAGAAATTCACCCCTCCACTTT.

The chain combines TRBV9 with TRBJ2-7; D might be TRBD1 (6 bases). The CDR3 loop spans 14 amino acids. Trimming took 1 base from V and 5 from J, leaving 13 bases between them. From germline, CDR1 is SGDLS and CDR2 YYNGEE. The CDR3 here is CASSVFSGEDEQYF. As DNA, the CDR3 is TGTGCCAGCAGCGTATTCTCAGGGGAAGACGAGCAGTACTTC.

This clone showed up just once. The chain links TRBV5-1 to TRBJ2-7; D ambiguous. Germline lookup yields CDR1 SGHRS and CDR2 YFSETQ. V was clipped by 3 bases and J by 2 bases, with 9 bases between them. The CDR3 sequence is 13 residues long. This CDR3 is CASSSSYAYEQYF. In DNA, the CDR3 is TGCGCCAGCAGCTCATCCTACGCCTACGAGCAGTACTTC.

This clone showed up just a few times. DNA for the CDR3: TGTGCCAGCAGCGACTTAGTAAGAGAGCACGGGTCGGTAGAACTGTTTTTT. Its translation: CASSDLVREHGSVELFF. The rearrangement joins TRBV11-2 to TRBJ1-4, with unresolved D. CDR1 is SGHAT and CDR2 is FQNNGV in the germline V gene. The CDR3 is 17 amino acids. The V gene lost 5 bases and the J gene lost 12 bases, with 28 bases spanning the gap.

In DNA form, the CDR3 reads TGTGCCAGCAGCTCACTAGTAGAGGAGCAGTTCTTC. It codes for CASSSLVEEQFF. V is TRBV12-3 or TRBV12-4 and J is TRBJ2-1, with D maybe TRBD2 (5 bases). This CDR3 region has 12 residues. The V end was cut by 6 bases, the J end by 10 bases, with 13 bases between.

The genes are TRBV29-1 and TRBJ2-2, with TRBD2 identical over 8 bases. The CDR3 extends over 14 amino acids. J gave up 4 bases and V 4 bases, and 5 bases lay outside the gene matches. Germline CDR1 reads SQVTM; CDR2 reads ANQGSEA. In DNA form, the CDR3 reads TGCAGCGTTGCTAGCGGGCGGACCACCGGGGAGCTGTTTTTT. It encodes CSVASGRTTGELFF.